This is a list of T cell receptor beta chains from one sample in a study of T cell changes during pregnancy in multiple sclerosis. Sequencing was performed with immunoSEQ multiplex PCR; in TCRdb, only in-frame clones are kept and a portion is missing. The sample holds some 25,000 clones, about 88% seen once. The sequenced sample was CD4+ T cells from peripheral blood mononuclear cells, obtained in the second trimester of pregnancy. These receptors all come from a female donor in good health, enrolled as a control in a pregnancy study. CDR3s include the opening cysteine and the closing phenylalanine or tryptophan. Each record gives: clone size, V gene, D gene, J gene, CDR3 DNA, CDR3 protein. The D gene is left open where the match is weak. Expanded clones get a size class; other rows say once, few or many, or leave the size out.

once,TRBV29-1,TRBD2,TRBJ2-3,TGCAGCGTTGATAGGTTGCGGGAGTCGTCAGATACGCAGTATTTT,CSVDRLRESSDTQYF
.,TRBV7-7,.,TRBJ2-3,TGTGCCAGCAGCTTGAGCGGAACCGCCACAGATACGCAGTATTTT,CASSLSGTATDTQYF
.,TRBV7-9,.,TRBJ2-2,TGTGCCAGCAGTACCCAGGGGTACGGGGAGCTGTTTTTT,CASSTQGYGELFF
.,TRBV5-1,.,TRBJ2-7,TGCGCCAGCAGAGAAGCTGGCGAGCAGTACTTC,CASREAGEQYF
.,TRBV19,.,TRBJ2-4,TGTGCCAGTTCAGCGGGTAGGGGCAAAAACATTCAGTACTTC,CASSAGRGKNIQYF
.,TRBV18,TRBD1,TRBJ1-3,TGTGCCAGCTCACCACCGGGCAGGGGGCAGGACACCATATATTTT,CASSPPGRGQDTIYF
medium-sized,TRBV6-4,TRBD2,TRBJ2-2,TGTGCCAGCAGTGCCAATAGCGGGGGGGTGAACACCGGGGAGCTGTTTTTT,CASSANSGGVNTGELFF
.,TRBV28,.,TRBJ1-6,TGTGCCAGCAGTTTCCAGAGGGGGGGTTCACCCCTCCACTTT,CASSFQRGGSPLHF
few,TRBV7-2,.,TRBJ1-1,TGTGCCAGCAGCTTAGCGGTCACAGGCGGTGAAGCTTTCTTT,CASSLAVTGGEAFF
.,TRBV27,TRBD1,TRBJ1-5,TGTGCCAGCAGGGGACAGGGGGAACGTCAGCCCCAGCATTTT,CASRGQGERQPQHF
once,TRBV5-1,TRBD1,TRBJ1-1,TGCGCCAGCAGCTTGGTCAGACAGGGATCGGGGAACACTGAAGCTTTCTTT,CASSLVRQGSGNTEAFF
.,TRBV6-5,TRBD1,TRBJ1-6,TGTGCCAGCAGCCAGGACAGGGTTACTTCACCCCTCCACTTT,CASSQDRVTSPLHF
.,TRBV2,TRBD2,TRBJ2-1,TGTGCCATCGGGACTAGCGGATTCTACAATGAGCAGTTCTTC,CAIGTSGFYNEQFF
once,TRBV19,TRBD1,TRBJ2-7,TGTGCCAGTAGTAGACCGACAGGGGCTGTCTACGAGCAGTACTTC,CASSRPTGAVYEQYF
.,TRBV6-1,TRBD1,TRBJ1-6,TGTGCCAGCAGTGGACCATCCCGGACAGGGACCCCTAATTCACCCCTCCACTTT,CASSGPSRTGTPNSPLHF
.,TRBV30,.,TRBJ1-1,TGTGCCTGGACGACCGGAGGGCCTCTGAACACTGAAGCTTTCTTT,CAWTTGGPLNTEAFF
.,TRBV18,.,TRBJ2-1,TGTGCCAGCTCACCGGAGGCAGGACAGTTCTTC,CASSPEAGQFF
.,TRBV18,.,TRBJ1-1,TGTGCCAGCTCACGGAACCAGGACATGAACACTGAAGCTTTCTTT,CASSRNQDMNTEAFF
.,TRBV28,.,TRBJ1-5,TGTGCCAGCAGTTGGTACCCCGGGGGAGGCAATCAGCCCCAGCATTTT,CASSWYPGGGNQPQHF
.,TRBV7-8,TRBD2,TRBJ2-1,TGTGCCAGCAGCTTAGGGACTAGCAGGAATGAGCAGTTCTTC,CASSLGTSRNEQFF
.,TRBV27,TRBD1,TRBJ1-6,TGTGCCAGCAGCCTTCAGGGGGAATATTCACCCCTCCACTTT,CASSLQGEYSPLHF
.,TRBV7-8,.,TRBJ2-7,TGTGCCAGCACCTCTGGGGGGGGCCTCGAGCAGTACTTC,CASTSGGGLEQYF
.,TRBV21-1,.,TRBJ1-5,TGTGCCAGCAGCAAAACGAGGGTCACCCGCCCAAATCAGCCCCAGCATTTT,CASSKTRVTRPNQPQHF
.,TRBV19,.,TRBJ2-1,TGTGCCAGTAGTATGGCCCCCGGACTGGGGGGTTCCAAGGAGCAGTTCTTC,CASSMAPGLGGSKEQFF
.,TRBV5-6,.,TRBJ1-2,TGTGCCAGCAGCTTGGTCGTTCGGGGTAGGACTAACTATGGCTACACCTTC,CASSLVVRGRTNYGYTF
.,TRBV14,.,TRBJ2-7,TGTGCCAGCAGCCCCCTAGCAAGGGGGAGCCCCTACGAGCAGTACTTC,CASSPLARGSPYEQYF
.,TRBV5-1,TRBD1,TRBJ2-7,TGCGCCAGCAGAGGGACAGGGCCGAGAAAGAGCTCCTACGAGCAGTACTTC,CASRGTGPRKSSYEQYF
.,TRBV27,.,TRBJ1-4,TGTGCCAGCAGTTTTTCCCCCCTATCAACTAATGAAAAACTGTTTTTT,CASSFSPLSTNEKLFF
.,TRBV10-3,.,TRBJ1-5,TGTGCCATCAGTGGTCAGGGTGATGAGCCCCAGCATTTT,CAISGQGDEPQHF
.,TRBV10-1,.,TRBJ2-1,TGCGCCAGCAGTGACAGGGCCCGATCCAATGAGCAGTTCTTC,CASSDRARSNEQFF
.,TRBV30,.,TRBJ1-2,TGTGCCTGTTTAAATGCGCAGGCGACAGACTATGGCTACACCTTC,CACLNAQATDYGYTF
.,TRBV11-2,.,TRBJ2-2,TGTGCCAGCAGCCCGATCCGGGAAAACACCGGGGAGCTGTTTTTT,CASSPIRENTGELFF
.,TRBV5-4,.,TRBJ1-1,TGTGCCAGCAGCTTGGTTCGGGGGGTCACTGAAGCTTTCTTT,CASSLVRGVTEAFF
few,TRBV6-4,.,TRBJ2-2,TGTGCCAGCAGTGCCACTAGCTCCGGGGAGCTGTTTTTT,CASSATSSGELFF
.,TRBV10-3,.,TRBJ2-7,TGTGCCATCAGCGGTGGCGGGTTTCTTCGTGACGGCGAGCAGTACTTC,CAISGGGFLRDGEQYF
.,TRBV6-5,TRBD1,TRBJ1-1,TGTGCCAGCAGTTATCGACAGGGGGGTGAAGCTTTCTTT,CASSYRQGGEAFF
.,TRBV7-9,TRBD1,TRBJ1-1,TGTGCCAGCAGCGGAAACAGGGGTGATGGCACTGAAGCTTTCTTT,CASSGNRGDGTEAFF
.,TRBV19,.,TRBJ2-2,TGTGCCAGTAGTATGGGTGGAGGGCGAGGCACCGGGGAGCTGTTTTTT,CASSMGGGRGTGELFF
once,TRBV6-5,.,TRBJ2-7,TGTGCCAGCAGTGCGGGGATCGAGCAGTACTTC,CASSAGIEQYF
.,TRBV7-2,.,TRBJ1-2,TGTGCCAGCAGCTTAGCTGGGGAGGGTGGCTACACCTTC,CASSLAGEGGYTF
.,TRBV7-2,.,TRBJ2-7,TGTGCCAGCAGCTTACAACTAGCAGGGTCCTACGAGCAGTACTTC,CASSLQLAGSYEQYF
few,TRBV5-8,TRBD1,TRBJ1-2,TGTGCCAGCAGCTTGGGGCCGGGACAGGGGGAAGGCTACACCTTC,CASSLGPGQGEGYTF
.,TRBV2,TRBD1,TRBJ1-1,TGTGCCAGCAGCGACAGGGTATTGTCGGCTTTCTTT,CASSDRVLSAFF
once,TRBV11-2,TRBD2,TRBJ2-3,TGTGCCAGCACCTGGATAGCGGGGGGCACAGATACGCAGTATTTT,CASTWIAGGTDTQYF
.,TRBV9,TRBD2,TRBJ2-1,TGTGCCAGCAGCCCGCGGTTACTAGCGGGGGACAATGAGCAGTTCTTC,CASSPRLLAGDNEQFF
.,TRBV5-6,.,TRBJ1-2,TGTGCCAGCAGCTCGTGGGCTCCCGATAGGGGCTACACCTTC,CASSSWAPDRGYTF
.,TRBV10-3,TRBD2,TRBJ2-5,TGTGCCATCAGTGGACTAGCGGGGGGGCCCGGAGAGACCCAGTACTTC,CAISGLAGGPGETQYF
.,TRBV9,TRBD1,TRBJ1-3,TGTGCCAGCAGCGATTTGTCTAACGGACAGGGCTTTGGAAACACCATATATTTT,CASSDLSNGQGFGNTIYF
.,TRBV7-9,TRBD1,TRBJ1-3,TGTGCCAGCAGCCCACGACAGGGGAGGACTGGAAACACCATATATTTT,CASSPRQGRTGNTIYF
few,TRBV9,.,TRBJ1-1,TGTGCCAGCAGCGTAGAGCAGGCGGGGGCTGAAGCTTTCTTT,CASSVEQAGAEAFF
.,TRBV5-1,.,TRBJ1-2,TGCGCCAGCAGCTTGGCCAAGGGGCTCGGCTACACCTTC,CASSLAKGLGYTF
.,TRBV1,.,TRBJ1-2,TGCACCAGCAGCCAGGCCCGGGACAGCCCCTATGGCTACACCTTC,CTSSQARDSPYGYTF
few,TRBV7-6,.,TRBJ1-1,TGTGCCAGCAGCTTCGGCGGGGACACTGAAGCTTTCTTT,CASSFGGDTEAFF
.,TRBV5-1,.,TRBJ1-1,TGCGCCAGCAGCTTAGGGGGTATGAACACTGAAGCTTTCTTT,CASSLGGMNTEAFF
.,TRBV6-1,TRBD1,TRBJ1-2,TGTGCCAGCCTGGGGACAGGGAGCTATGGCTACACCTTC,CASLGTGSYGYTF
.,TRBV29-1,.,TRBJ1-3,TGCAGCGTTTGGGGGGCTGGAAACACCATATATTTT,CSVWGAGNTIYF
.,TRBV30,.,TRBJ1-1,TGTGCCTGGAGTCCAAAGGGACATCGGTCCCCCGCTTTCTTT,CAWSPKGHRSPAFF
.,TRBV4-2,.,TRBJ1-2,TGTGCCAGCAGCCAAGTTCGAAGGGGAGGAAACTATGGCTACACCTTC,CASSQVRRGGNYGYTF
.,TRBV5-6,.,TRBJ1-1,TGTGCCAGCAGCTTGCTAGCCCACTACCTGAACACTGAAGCTTTCTTT,CASSLLAHYLNTEAFF
.,TRBV13,.,TRBJ1-5,TGTGCCAGCAGCCATGGACAGCATCAGCCCCAGCATTTT,CASSHGQHQPQHF